This note documents a single T cell receptor beta chain sequence. The antigen remains undetermined. This entry is derived from a study of cytomegalovirus exposure and HLA in healthy donors. Though probably carrying unrecorded immune exposures, donors were nominally healthy at sampling. Study observations and caveats: There were some public TCRs occurring in many donors, but most TCR sequences were rare. The investigators catalogued 150 or so TCR beta chains as cytomegalovirus-associated. Later on, a genetic analysis was performed. It linked a missense variant in DCLRE1C with V- and J-gene trimming of TCR beta.

This CDR3 has 13 amino acids. Trimming removed 3 bases at V and 4 bases at J, with 9 bases between. The germline V gene encodes CDR1 LNHDA and CDR2 SQIVND (reference sequence). A multiplex PCR was run with 60 Vbeta primers and 13 Jbeta primers. Profiled with immunoSEQ multiplex PCR; TCRdb holds only in-frame clones, not every one. Of roughly 100,000 clones in the sample, 10% were seen once. This sequence originates from a middle-aged man in good health and CMV-seropositive. The V gene is TRBV19, the J gene TRBJ1-2; D gene unclear. Specimen: PBMCs. CDR3 nucleotide sequence: TGTGCCAGTAGTATTGGGCAGTTCTATGGCTACACCTTC. Translated, it gives CASSIGQFYGYTF.